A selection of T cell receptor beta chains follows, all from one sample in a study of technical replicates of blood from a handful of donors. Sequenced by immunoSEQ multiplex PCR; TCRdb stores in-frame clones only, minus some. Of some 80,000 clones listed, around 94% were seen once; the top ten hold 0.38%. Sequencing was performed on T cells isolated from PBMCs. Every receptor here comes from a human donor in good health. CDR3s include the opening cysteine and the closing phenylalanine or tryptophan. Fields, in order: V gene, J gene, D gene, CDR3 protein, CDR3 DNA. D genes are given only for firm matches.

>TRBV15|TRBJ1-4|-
CATSRDPTSNEKLFF
TGTGCCACCAGCAGAGATCCCACAAGTAATGAAAAACTGTTTTTT
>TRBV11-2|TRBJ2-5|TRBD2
CASSPIAGVGETQYF
TGTGCCAGCAGTCCTATAGCGGGAGTAGGTGAGACCCAGTACTTC
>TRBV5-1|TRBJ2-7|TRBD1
CASTRDGTGPYEQYF
TGCGCCAGCACTAGAGACGGGACAGGGCCCTACGAGCAGTACTTC
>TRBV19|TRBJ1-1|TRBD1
CASRPGQGAYTEAFF
TGTGCCAGTAGACCGGGACAGGGGGCTTACACTGAAGCTTTCTTT
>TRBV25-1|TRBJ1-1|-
CASSGWTAEAFF
TGTGCCAGCAGTGGATGGACAGCTGAAGCTTTCTTT
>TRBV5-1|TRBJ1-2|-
CASSLNGEEDGYTF
TGCGCCAGCAGCTTGAACGGGGAAGAGGATGGCTACACCTTC
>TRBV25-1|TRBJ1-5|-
CASSEAGSGEPQHF
TGTGCCAGCAGTGAGGCGGGGTCTGGTGAGCCCCAGCATTTT
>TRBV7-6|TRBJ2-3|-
CASSPWGGREQTDTQYF
TGTGCCAGCAGCCCCTGGGGGGGGCGGGAGCAGACAGATACGCAGTATTTT
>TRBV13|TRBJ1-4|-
CASSPPSTNEKLFF
TGTGCCAGCAGCCCCCCCTCGACTAATGAAAAACTGTTTTTT
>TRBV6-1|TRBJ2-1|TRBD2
CATRPPSGDNEQFF
TGTGCCACCCGACCCCCTAGCGGAGACAATGAGCAGTTCTTC
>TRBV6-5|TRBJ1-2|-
CASSRTGNYGYTF
TGTGCCAGCAGCAGGACTGGGAACTATGGCTACACCTTC
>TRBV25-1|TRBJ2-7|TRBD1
CARPSYRDSAYEQYF
TGTGCCCGACCCAGTTATAGGGACAGTGCCTACGAGCAGTACTTC